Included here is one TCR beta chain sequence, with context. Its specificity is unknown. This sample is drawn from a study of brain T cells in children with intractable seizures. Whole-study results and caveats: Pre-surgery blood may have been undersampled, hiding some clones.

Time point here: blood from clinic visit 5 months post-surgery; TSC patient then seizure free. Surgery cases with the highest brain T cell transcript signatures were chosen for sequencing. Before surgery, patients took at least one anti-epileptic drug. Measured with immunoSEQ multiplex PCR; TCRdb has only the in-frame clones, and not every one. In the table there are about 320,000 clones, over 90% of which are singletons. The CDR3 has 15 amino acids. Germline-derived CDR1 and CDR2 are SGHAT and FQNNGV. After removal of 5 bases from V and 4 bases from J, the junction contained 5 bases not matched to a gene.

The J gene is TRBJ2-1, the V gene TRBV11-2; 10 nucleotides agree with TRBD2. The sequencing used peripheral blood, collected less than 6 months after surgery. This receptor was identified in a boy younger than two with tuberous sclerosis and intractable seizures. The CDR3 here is CASSPLAGAYNEQFF. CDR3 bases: TGTGCCAGCAGCCCTCTAGCGGGGGCATACAATGAGCAGTTCTTC. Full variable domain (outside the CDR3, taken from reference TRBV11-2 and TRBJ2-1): EAGVAQSPRYKIIEKRQSVAFWCNPISGHATLYWYQQILGQGPKLLIQFQNNGVVDDSQLPKDRFSAERLKGVDSTLKIQPAKLEDSAVYLCASSPLAGAYNEQFFGPGTRLTVL.